One and the same sample provided the 26 T cell receptor beta chains below, sequenced in a study of high-grade serous ovarian cancer treatment subgroups (dated by TCRdb to about 2021). Library construction relied on the immunoSEQ multiplex PCR assay. TCRdb limited this immuneACCESS table to in-frame rearrangements with V and J called. A share of clones is missing; checked studies link under half to unresolved V genes, and the rest is unexplained. For this sample the table gives over 9,000 clones, of which 75% to 90% were detected only once. The ten largest clones represent about 6.4% of the sample. Tumor samples were collected prior to definitive surgery or chemotherapy. The sequencing sample was made of tumor tissue. All receptors derive from a human donor with high-grade serous ovarian cancer.

The chain has TRBV7-2 and TRBJ2-7; 7 bases match TRBD2. Germline V gives CDR1 SGHTA, CDR2 FQGNSA. This CDR3 has 13 residues. V lost 6 bases to trimming and J lost 1 base; unmatched junction nucleotides: 3. In nucleotides, the CDR3 is TGTGCCAGCAGTTTGGGACTATCCTACGAGCAGTACTTC. It yields the protein CASSLGLSYEQYF.

V usage is TRBV28 and J usage is TRBJ2-1; D unclear. There are 12 residues in the CDR3. From germline, CDR1 is MDHEN and CDR2 SYDVKM. V was trimmed by 1 base and J by 6 bases, leaving 4 bases between them. The CDR3 nucleotides read TGTGCCAGCAGTTTATCCCCCAATGAGCAGTTCTTC. This encodes CASSLSPNEQFF.

The V gene is TRBV2, the J gene TRBJ2-1; D gene ambiguous. The CDR3 spans 15 residues. Trimming shortened V by 6 bases and J by 0 bases, and 12 bases separated the two germline ends. CDR1 is SNHLY and CDR2 is FYNNEI in the germline V gene. The CDR3 spells CASRNIGRSYNEQFF. The CDR3 DNA sequence: TGTGCCAGCAGAAATATCGGTCGCTCCTACAATGAGCAGTTCTTC.

The chain has TRBV15 and TRBJ2-2; TRBD1 aligns across 8 bases. Germline V gene lookup returns CDR1 LNHNV and CDR2 YYDKDF (reference sequence). Trimming removed 1 base from V and 4 bases from J; junction bases left unmatched: 2. This CDR3 is built from 15 residues. The chain's CDR3 is CATSRGQGSTGELFF. DNA of the CDR3: TGTGCCACCAGCAGAGGACAGGGGAGCACCGGGGAGCTGTTTTTT.

CDR3 DNA sequence: TGTGCCAGCAAGCGGGAGAACCTGGGTTACGAGCAGTACTTC. Its protein product is CASKRENLGYEQYF. This chain uses TRBV6-1 with TRBJ2-7, with 8 bases that match TRBD2. The CDR3 sequence is 14 residues long. CDR1 is MNHNS, CDR2 SASEGT, per germline. The J segment lost 4 bases and the V segment lost 7 bases, leaving 9 bases of the junction unmatched.

This sequence joins TRBV6-6 and TRBJ2-1; D is ambiguous. CDR3 length: 14 residues. Per germline, CDR1 MNHNY and CDR2 SVGAGI (reference sequence). V gave up 0 bases and J gave up 7 bases, with 10 bases separating them. Written as DNA, the CDR3 is TGTGCCAGCAGTTACTCGGTCGCCGAAAATGAGCAGTTCTTC. Its translation: CASSYSVAENEQFF.

The J gene is TRBJ2-7, the V gene TRBV28; the D gene could be TRBD1 or TRBD2 (6 bases each). Germline CDR1 is MDHEN and CDR2 is SYDVKM. The V end was cut by 6 bases, the J end by 6 bases, with 12 bases between. The CDR3 runs 12 residues. CDR3 nucleotides: TGTGCCAGCAGCCGGTCGGGGGCCGAGCAGTACTTC. This gives the protein CASSRSGAEQYF.

The chain employs TRBV28 and TRBJ2-7; D is ambiguous. The CDR3 is 15 residues long. CDR1 is MDHEN, CDR2 SYDVKM, per germline. V was pared by 6 bases and J by 0 bases, with 15 bases between. The CDR3 spells CASSRSSPSSYEQYF. The CDR3 coding sequence is TGTGCCAGCAGCCGGTCAAGCCCCAGCTCCTACGAGCAGTACTTC.

The rearrangement links TRBV2 to TRBJ2-7, with a possible D match to TRBD1 (5 bases). Germline CDR1 SNHLY, CDR2 FYNNEI. V lost 6 bases, J lost 5 bases, and 8 bases lay in between. The CDR3 spans 11 residues. CDR3 region: CASSQTDEQYF. The DNA for the CDR3 is TGTGCCAGCAGCCAGACAGACGAGCAGTACTTC.

This clone has only one observation. The rearrangement links TRBV14 to TRBJ2-7, with TRBD1 matching over 8 bases. Losses at the gene ends were 6 bases for V and 0 bases for J; bases not matched to a gene: 4. Germline V gene data show CDR1 as SGHDN and CDR2 as FVKESK. The CDR3 covers 14 residues. CDR3 sequence (DNA): TGTGCCAGCAGGGGGACAGGAAGCTCCTACGAGCAGTACTTC. As protein: CASRGTGSSYEQYF. The whole variable domain, remainder taken from reference TRBV14 and TRBJ2-7, is EAGVTQFPSHSVIEKGQTVTLRCDPISGHDNLYWYRRVMGKEIKFLLHFVKESKQDESGMPNNRFLAERTGGTYSTLKVQPAELEDSGVYFCASRGTGSSYEQYFGPGTRLTVT.

The CDR3 bases are TGTGCCAGCAGAGGGGGCACCAATCAGCCCCAGCATTTT. This sequence encodes CASRGGTNQPQHF. The chain recombines TRBV6-5 with TRBJ1-5; 7 positions agree with TRBD1. CDR1 is MNHEY, CDR2 SVGAGI, per germline. V gave up 6 bases and J gave up 3 bases; unmatched junction bases: 2. This CDR3 has 13 residues.

The chain employs TRBV6-5 and TRBJ1-2; TRBD1 might be the D (6 bases). Germline assignment: CDR1 MNHEY and CDR2 SVGAGI. V shed 6 bases and J shed 4 bases, with 15 bases lying between them. This CDR3 contains 14 residues. The CDR3 nucleotides are TGTGCCAGCAGCCGACAGGCGATTAGCTATGGCTACACCTTC. It specifies CASSRQAISYGYTF.

The rearrangement joins TRBV19 to TRBJ2-1, with 14 bases matching TRBD2. This CDR3 comprises 16 residues. From germline, CDR1 is LNHDA and CDR2 SQIVND (reference sequence). The V segment lost 5 bases and the J segment 4 bases; nucleotides outside the gene matches: 4. CDR3 protein: CASSSRLAGGYNEQFF. In DNA form, the CDR3 reads TGTGCCAGTAGTTCGAGACTAGCGGGAGGGTACAATGAGCAGTTCTTC.

This chain joins TRBV10-1 and TRBJ2-1; no definite D call. V was trimmed by 0 bases and J by 0 bases, leaving 3 bases between them. The germline gives CDR1 WNHNN, CDR2 SYGVQD (reference sequence). The CDR3 extends over 14 amino acids. CDR3 nucleotide sequence: TGCGCCAGCAGTGAGTCGGGCTCCTACAATGAGCAGTTCTTC. This gives the protein CASSESGSYNEQFF.

The chain joins TRBV7-5 to TRBJ1-3; the tabulated D call, TRBD1, remains unverified against the DNA. TRBV7-5 is a pseudogene locus. This CDR3 is built from 18 residues. The CDR3 sequence is CARADRKGEDFSGNTIYF. CDR3 DNA: TGTGCCAGAGCCGACAGAAAGGGCGAAGACTTCTCTGGAAACACCATATATTTT.

The chain combines TRBV2 with TRBJ2-1, with 8 bases identical to TRBD1. The germline V gene encodes CDR1 SNHLY and CDR2 FYNNEI. The CDR3 contains 14 residues. V was clipped by 3 bases and J by 8 bases; unmatched bases: 6. CDR3 DNA sequence: TGTGCCAGCAGTGACGCAGGGGGCATGGATGAGCAGTTCTTC. Residues: CASSDAGGMDEQFF.

The DNA for the CDR3 is TGTGCCAGCAGCTTAGGGGAGTGGGGAAGCACAGATACGCAGTATTTT. Its translation is CASSLGEWGSTDTQYF. The V call is TRBV11-2, the J call TRBJ2-3; the D gene is possibly TRBD2 (5 bases). The germline V gene has CDR1 SGHAT and CDR2 FQNNGV. CDR3 length: 16 residues. The V end was cut by 1 base, the J end by 0 bases, with 11 bases between.

The gene calls are TRBV27 and TRBJ1-5, with D possibly matching TRBD1 (5 bases). The CDR3 extends over 17 amino acids. V was cut by 8 bases and J by 2 bases, with 22 bases left in between. Germline loops: CDR1 MNHEY, CDR2 SMNVEV (reference sequence). The CDR3 DNA follows: TGTGCCAGCGGTATCTCTTTTAGGACACTAGGCAATCAGCCCCAGCATTTT. It translates to CASGISFRTLGNQPQHF.

V gene TRBV27 combines with J gene TRBJ1-1; D is undetermined. Germline V gene lookup returns CDR1 MNHEY and CDR2 SMNVEV (reference sequence). Trimming cost V 2 bases and J 0 bases, with 7 bases left between them. The CDR3 spans 14 residues. In DNA form, the CDR3 reads TGTGCCAGCAGTTTAAGGGTTATGAACACTGAAGCTTTCTTT. This encodes CASSLRVMNTEAFF.

This clone was picked up one time. The rearrangement joins TRBV11-2 to TRBJ2-7, with D perhaps TRBD1 or TRBD2 (5 bases each). CDR1 is SGHAT and CDR2 is FQNNGV in the germline V gene. Trimming cost V 1 base and J 4 bases, with 17 bases left between them. This CDR3 is 16 amino acids long. The DNA of the CDR3 is TGTGCCAGCAGCTTAGGGGCCCCCGGGACGGCTTACGAGCAGTACTTC. Encoded protein: CASSLGAPGTAYEQYF.

The chain joins TRBV28 to TRBJ1-5; tentative D call: TRBD1 (6 bases). V lost 5 bases and J lost 2, with 22 bases in between. The CDR3 covers 18 residues. Germline CDR1 reads MDHEN; CDR2 reads SYDVKM. The CDR3 nucleotides are TGTGCCAGCAGTCAGAGTCCCAGGGGACCGATTCGCAATCAGCCCCAGCATTTT. This sequence encodes CASSQSPRGPIRNQPQHF. The complete variable domain, with remaining parts taken from reference TRBV28 and TRBJ1-5, reads DVKVTQSSRYLVKRTGEKVFLECVQDMDHENMFWYRQDPGLGLRLIYFSYDVKMKEKGDIPEGYSVSREKKERFSLILESASTNQTSMYLCASSQSPRGPIRNQPQHFGDGTRLSIL.

The chain uses TRBV30 and TRBJ2-7; D remains ambiguous. Deletions cut 3 bases from V and 0 bases from J, with 9 bases between. Germline CDR1 reads GTSNPN; CDR2 reads SVGIG (reference sequence). This CDR3 contains 13 residues. CDR3 nucleotides: TGTGCCTGGAGCAGGTCGAGCTCCTACGAGCAGTACTTC. Its protein is CAWSRSSSYEQYF.

The chain recombines TRBV4-1 with TRBJ1-2; TRBD1 matches at 10 bases. This CDR3 is 18 amino acids long. CDR1 is MGHRA and CDR2 is YSYEKL in the germline V gene. V was clipped by 4 bases and J by 4 bases; unmatched bases: 15. CDR3 nucleotide sequence: TGCGCCAGCAGCCTGGATCCCGGGACAGGGGCGAAATCCTATGGCTACACCTTC. This codes for CASSLDPGTGAKSYGYTF.

The chain combines TRBV7-9 with TRBJ2-3, with TRBD1 identical over 8 bases. The V gene end was trimmed by 1 base and the J gene end by 1 base; junction bases not matched to a gene: 4. The CDR3 sequence is 16 residues long. CDR1 is SEHNR and CDR2 is FQNEAQ in the germline V gene (reference sequence). The CDR3, as DNA: TGTGCCAGCAGCTTAGGACAGGGGTGGGGCACAGATACGCAGTATTTT. Its translation is CASSLGQGWGTDTQYF. The full variable domain, its missing parts supplied by reference TRBV7-9 and TRBJ2-3, is DTGVSQNPRHKITKRGQNVTFRCDPISEHNRLYWYRQTLGQGPEFLTYFQNEAQLEKSRLLSDRFSAERPKGSFSTLEIQRTEQGDSAMYLCASSLGQGWGTDTQYFGPGTRLTVL.

This clone was counted a single time. The chain recombines TRBV28 with TRBJ1-2, with D maybe TRBD1 (5 bases). Germline V gene data show CDR1 as MDHEN and CDR2 as SYDVKM. The V gene lost 3 bases and the J gene lost 5 bases, with 13 bases spanning the gap. The CDR3 runs 14 residues. CDR3 bases: TGTGCCAGCAGTTTGGGACCGACTCGGTATGGCTACACCTTC. Amino acids: CASSLGPTRYGYTF.

This sequence joins TRBV5-1 and TRBJ2-5; TRBD2 aligns across 8 bases. This CDR3 has 15 residues. Germline loops: CDR1 SGHRS, CDR2 YFSETQ. With V trimmed by 2 bases and J by 1 base, 4 bases remained unmatched. Here the CDR3 reads CASSFGAGGQETQYF. CDR3 coding DNA: TGCGCCAGCAGCTTTGGGGCGGGGGGCCAAGAGACCCAGTACTTC.